The present entry profiles one T cell receptor (beta chain) with its context. Its antigen target is currently unknown. No base qualities exist here, and no much larger clone lies one base off it. What the time point label conveys for this sample: about 28 days (+/-7) after the second vaccine dose. AZD1222 recipients with second doses at about 4 weeks or about 12 weeks were pooled, because spike-specific TCR depth and breadth did not differ between schedules. The vaccinee samples were drawn from two UK trials, COV001 and COV002, one of which was a single-blind randomized controlled phase 2/3 trial testing AZD1222 (ChAdOx1 nCoV-19) in healthy adults. For TCRbeta chain sequencing, PBMC samples were collected from trial participants at day 0 and at day 28 after the second dose. The CDR3 regions of human TCRbeta chains were analyzed by immunosequencing. Processing in the source paper ran as follows. TCRs in the repertoires were matched against a reference library of SARS-CoV-2-specific TCRs that had been generated with the MIRA antigen-specificity platform. Breadth was defined as the fraction of unique TCRs that were SARS-CoV-2-associated, and depth was defined as the fraction of total T cells that were SARS-CoV-2-associated. Using the MIRA data, each spike-specific TCR was assigned both to the spike region to which the TCR was reactive and to a CD4 or CD8 class. Log10-transformed breadth and depth values were compared by one-way ANOVA with Sidak's multiple comparisons tests. Held by TCRdb, this immuneACCESS table contains in-frame sequences only and omits some clones. Under half of the omission traces to an unresolved V gene where checked; the cause of the rest is unknown. The DNA was the basis for D and trimming; V, J and clone size are from that table. In all, the sample holds around 190,000 clones, and roughly nine tenths of those were seen once. The top ten hold around 1.6% of the sample.

The data were taken from a study of T cell responses to AZD1222 COVID-19 vaccine (dated by TCRdb to 2020 to 2023). Context from the whole study: A total of more than 230 trial participants underwent TCR sequencing, of whom 207 received two doses of AZD1222 and about 25 received two doses of the MenACWY control vaccine. Trial participants were enrolled by age into 18-55, 56-69 and 70-plus year subgroups, with about 150, 27 and 61 TCR-sequenced participants respectively.

Overall results and qualifications from the work: Reportedly, close to half of the unique spike-specific TCRs recognized epitopes lying outside the regions that are mutated in the B.1.351 and B.1.1.7 variants. Participants were mostly white British and included more females than males, and it was suggested by the authors that clonal diversity may have been underestimated. CD4 TCRs associated with the vaccine covered the entire spike protein, and the dominant responses were in regions 160-218 and 743-854. Only six AZD1222 recipients were SARS-CoV-2 seropositive at baseline, limiting conclusions about previously exposed vaccinees. Because no day 14 peak-response samples were available, repertoires were characterized only after the peak T cell response. The 56-69-year group was small, and its depth increase did not reach significance, likely because of low power. After two AZD1222 doses, both the breadth and the depth of spike-specific TCRs were significantly higher than at day 0 and than in MenACWY recipients.

V was cut back by 4 bases and J by 1 base, leaving a gap of 15 bases between them. Based on the germline V gene, the CDR1 and CDR2 sequences are SGHRS and YFSETQ. From the cysteine up to the phenylalanine, the CDR3 has a length of 16 residues. Only the CDR3 part of the read is kept: 48 bases, read in frame from the first base. This chain is built from TRBV5-1 and TRBJ2-1; 5 matching bases give a weak D call of TRBD2. This specimen was peripheral blood, taken 28 days after the second AZD1222 dose. The source of this sequence is an adult who received the AZD1222 COVID-19 vaccine. The CDR3 region has the sequence CASSPWGAPSYNEQFF. At the DNA level, the sequence is TGCGCCAGCAGCCCCTGGGGAGCTCCGTCCTACAATGAGCAGTTCTTC.